The 30 T cell receptor beta chains in this list originate from one sample, sequenced in a study of read filtering for tumor transcriptome and immune sequencing. This library used roughly 370 ng RNA and molecular barcoded adaptors spanning alpha/delta and beta/gamma chains. TCRdb re-analysed the reads in MiXCR, keeping a single row per CDR3 protein. This table holds tens of thousands of distinct CDR3 sequences, roughly a fifth found once. What was sequenced was a population of CD138-negative cells sorted from bone marrow. These receptors were obtained from a donor older than 35 with multiple myeloma.

The chain couples TRBV14 to TRBJ1-2; D call uncertain. This CDR3 has 13 residues. CDR1 and CDR2 (germline): SGHDN, FVKESK. The V gene lost 0 bases and the J gene lost 7 bases, with 9 bases spanning the gap. CDR3 residues: CASSQEMGFGYTF. The CDR3 DNA reads TGTGCCAGCAGCCAAGAAATGGGTTTTGGCTACACCTTC.

Of note for this clonotype: A read error is likely here: a far larger clone is one base away. This chain links TRBV4-3 with TRBJ1-1; the match to TRBD1 covers 8 bases. Germline lookup yields CDR1 LGHNA and CDR2 YSLEER. The CDR3 loop spans 15 amino acids. CDR3: CASKIGQGSNTEALF. The CDR3 DNA reads as TGTGCCAGCAAAATAGGACAGGGCTCGAACACTGAAGCTCTCTTT.

This chain uses TRBV19 with TRBJ1-5; TRBD1 is a possible D gene (6 bases). This CDR3 has 12 amino acids. Germline CDR1 and CDR2: LNHDA and SQIVND (reference sequence). Trimming cost V 3 bases and J 9 bases, with 9 bases left between them. The CDR3: CASSIGRGPQHF. The CDR3 DNA sequence: TGTGCCAGTAGTATCGGCAGGGGGCCCCAGCATTTT.

A note on this clonotype: One base away lies a much larger clone, so this may be a sequencing read error. This CDR3 fails to terminate in the conserved phenylalanine or tryptophan, so it likely reflects a read error. The rearrangement links TRBV20-1 to TRBJ1-1, with a possible D match to TRBD1 (5 bases). Trimming took 6 bases from V and 1 from J, leaving 12 bases between them. This CDR3 contains 13 residues. Looked up from germline, CDR1 is DFQATT and CDR2 is SNEGSKA (reference sequence). CDR3 in amino acids: CSAKGLKNTEAFI. The DNA for the CDR3 is TGCAGTGCCAAGGGACTAAAGAACACTGAAGCTTTCATT.

In this sample, this clonotype turned up a few times. The chain combines TRBV11-2 with TRBJ2-7; D gene unclear. V was shortened by 0 bases and J by 0 bases, with 12 bases between the two germline ends. Germline CDR1 SGHAT, CDR2 FQNNGV. The CDR3 runs to 16 residues. The CDR3 spells CASSLDRVPGSYEQYF. The CDR3 DNA reads as TGTGCCAGCAGCTTAGATCGGGTCCCGGGCTCCTACGAGCAGTACTTC.

This clonotype was seen at least ten times. CDR3 residues: CASSPYAGSTDTQYF. The CDR3 DNA is TGTGCCAGCAGCCCCTACGCGGGGAGCACAGATACGCAGTATTTT. This chain uses TRBV6-5 with TRBJ2-3, with a weak D call TRBD2 (6 bases). Germline V gene data show CDR1 as MNHEY and CDR2 as SVGAGI. The CDR3 has 15 amino acids. The V end was cut by 6 bases, the J end by 0 bases, with 13 bases between.

This clonotype was seen a few times. This clone may be a read error of a much larger clone one base away. The chain employs TRBV29-1 and TRBJ1-4; tentatively, D is TRBD1 (5 bases). CDR1 is SQVTM and CDR2 is ANQGSEA in the germline V gene. This CDR3 is 13 amino acids long. Trimming removed 3 bases at V and 5 bases at J, with 10 bases between. CDR3 DNA sequence: TGCAGCGTTGAGGGACGGGGGAATGAAAAACTGTTTTTT. It yields the protein CSVEGRGNEKLFF.

There are many counts of this clonotype. The chain couples TRBV12-3 or TRBV12-4 to TRBJ2-6, with 10 bases identical to TRBD1. The CDR3 consists of 18 residues. V shed 2 bases and J 1 base; nucleotides not matched to a gene: 5. The CDR3 coding sequence is TGTGCCAGCAGTTTAAATCAGGGACAGGGGTCTGGGGCCAACGTCCTGACTTTC. Protein sequence: CASSLNQGQGSGANVLTF.

Concerning this clonotype: Just one base apart from a much larger clone, this may be a read error. The chain recombines TRBV2 with TRBJ2-7, with no clear D. Germline V gives CDR1 SNHLY, CDR2 FYNNEI. CDR3 length equals 10 residues. CDR3 bases: TGTACCAGCACGGGCGGCGAGCAGTACTTC. As protein: CTSTGGEQYF.

This clonotype came up many times. V usage is TRBV5-1 and J usage is TRBJ1-1; D gene uncertain. Germline V gene lookup returns CDR1 SGHRS and CDR2 YFSETQ. Trimming removed 4 bases at V and 1 base at J, with 8 bases between. The CDR3 is made up of 13 amino acids. The DNA for the CDR3 is TGCGCCAGCAGCCCCTCAGCGAACACTGAAGCTTTCTTT. Amino acids: CASSPSANTEAFF.

A note on this clonotype: The junction differs from germline at one of its ends, possibly a read error. This rearrangement joins TRBV10-3 to TRBJ2-1; D possibly matches TRBD1 or TRBD2 (7 bases each). This CDR3 has 16 residues. The germline CDR1 and CDR2 sequences are ENHRY and SYGVKD. The CDR3 DNA reads as TGCGCCATCAGTGTAGAGACAGGGAGGGGGTGGTATGAGCAGTTCTTT. Translating it yields CAISVETGRGWYEQFF.

The chain has TRBV7-3 and TRBJ2-7; 7 nucleotides agree with TRBD2. CDR3 length: 15 residues. The junction had 8 bases not matched to a gene; V was cut back by 1 base and J by 5 bases. Germline CDR1 is SGHTA and CDR2 is FQGTGA. CDR3 region: CASSLRAGVQDEQYF. Written as DNA, the CDR3 is TGTGCCAGCAGCTTAAGGGCGGGAGTACAGGACGAGCAGTACTTC.

This clonotype was detected ten times or more. This sequence joins TRBV5-1 and TRBJ1-1, with a weak D call TRBD1 (6 bases). Germline V gene lookup returns CDR1 SGHRS and CDR2 YFSETQ. The CDR3 has 14 residues. The V end was cut by 7 bases, the J end by 4 bases, with 17 bases between. As DNA, the CDR3 is TGCGCCAGCGAGCCAGGGGACCGGGTCACTGAAGCTTTCTTT. Amino acid sequence: CASEPGDRVTEAFF.

This clonotype was picked up many times. The chain combines TRBV24-1 with TRBJ1-1, with 7 nucleotides matching TRBD1. The J segment lost 7 bases and the V segment lost 4 bases, leaving 5 bases of the junction unmatched. This CDR3 has 13 amino acids. Germline loops: CDR1 KGHDR, CDR2 SFDVKD. The CDR3 nucleotides are TGTGCCACCAGTGACCCGGGACAGCATGAAGCTTTCTTT. Encoded protein: CATSDPGQHEAFF.

J is TRBJ1-3 and V is TRBV30; no definite D call. The germline V gene has CDR1 GTSNPN and CDR2 SVGIG (reference sequence). The CDR3 contains 15 residues. Between the trimmed V and J ends, which lost 4 bases and 0 bases, there was a span of 13 bases. CDR3 residues: CAWITTAYSGNTIYF. CDR3 DNA: TGTGCCTGGATTACCACAGCTTACTCTGGAAACACCATATATTTT.

This clonotype showed up many times. The gene calls are TRBV12-3 or TRBV12-4 and TRBJ2-1; D is unresolved. The ends were cut back, 3 bases at V and 4 bases at J, with 7 bases in the middle. This CDR3 contains 13 residues. CDR3 amino acids: CASSFAAYNEQFF. CDR3 DNA: TGTGCCAGCAGTTTCGCAGCTTACAATGAGCAGTTCTTC.

This clonotype was detected ten times or more. The chain combines TRBV13 with TRBJ2-3; the D gene is possibly TRBD1 (6 bases). CDR1 is PRHDT, CDR2 FYEKMQ, per germline (reference sequence). The CDR3 spans 15 residues. The V end was cut by 7 bases, the J end by 10 bases, with 24 bases between. CDR3 sequence reads: CASKRRTDVAMAQYF. The CDR3 DNA reads as TGTGCCAGCAAAAGACGGACAGACGTGGCGATGGCGCAGTATTTT.

This clonotype was picked up many times. The chain couples TRBV7-9 to TRBJ1-5; D may be TRBD1 (6 bases). Germline V gene data show CDR1 as SEHNR and CDR2 as FQNEAQ (reference sequence). V lost 4 bases to trimming and J lost 4 bases, with 8 bases between them. This CDR3 comprises 13 residues. The CDR3 is CASSYDRNQPQHF. Here the CDR3 DNA reads TGTGCCAGCAGCTATGACAGGAATCAGCCCCAGCATTTT. Complete variable domain (other parts from reference TRBV7-9 and TRBJ1-5): DTGVSQNPRHKITKRGQNVTFRCDPISEHNRLYWYRQTLGQGPEFLTYFQNEAQLEKSRLLSDRFSAERPKGSFSTLEIQRTEQGDSAMYLCASSYDRNQPQHFGDGTRLSIL.

This chain joins TRBV10-3 and TRBJ1-5; D is perhaps TRBD1 (5 bases). The V and J ends lost 7 bases and 1 base respectively, with 8 bases between them. Per germline, CDR1 ENHRY and CDR2 SYGVKD. CDR3 size: 13 residues. CDR3 amino acids: CAIKEGSNQPQHF. The CDR3 region has the DNA TGTGCCATCAAGGAGGGGAGCAATCAGCCCCAGCATTTT.

This clonotype was observed a few times. The V gene is TRBV12-3 or TRBV12-4, the J gene TRBJ2-1; D possibly corresponds to TRBD2 (7 bases). The CDR3 has 14 amino acids. Trimming left V 11 bases short and J 12 bases short, with 26 bases between. This CDR3 reads CAGGQRRGGSRQFF. In DNA form, the CDR3 reads TGTGCCGGCGGTCAACGGAGGGGGGGAAGTCGGCAGTTCTTC.

The sample holds many counts of this clonotype. The chain uses TRBV6-5 and TRBJ1-5; TRBD1 agrees at 8 bases. Germline-derived CDR1 and CDR2 are MNHEY and SVGAGI. J lost 5 bases, V lost 2 bases, and 2 bases had no gene match. This CDR3 has 14 residues. The CDR3 region is CASSYAQGDQPQHF. As DNA, the CDR3 is TGTGCCAGCAGTTACGCACAGGGGGATCAGCCCCAGCATTTT.

This clonotype came up many times. The chain uses TRBV7-3 and TRBJ1-5; no firm D call. Trimming removed 6 bases from V and 5 bases from J, with 11 bases in between. The CDR3 is made up of 13 amino acids. Germline V gene sequence: CDR1 SGHTA, CDR2 FQGTGA. The CDR3 region is CASSEQPDQPQHF. CDR3 nucleotides: TGTGCCAGCAGTGAACAGCCAGATCAGCCCCAGCATTTT.

This clonotype was counted many times. The chain has TRBV5-1 and TRBJ2-7; D is perhaps TRBD1 (5 bases). The V gene lost 0 bases and the J gene lost 3 bases, with 10 bases spanning the gap. Germline V gene lookup returns CDR1 SGHRS and CDR2 YFSETQ. CDR3 length equals 14 residues. The CDR3 loop is CASSLAGAGYEQYF. CDR3 bases: TGCGCCAGCAGCTTGGCTGGGGCTGGCTACGAGCAGTACTTC.

This clonotype was recorded many times. The V gene is TRBV12-5, the J gene TRBJ1-1; 10 nucleotides align to TRBD1. Unmatched junction bases numbered 11, after V lost 6 bases and J lost 4 bases. In germline, CDR1 is LGHNT, CDR2 FRNRAP. This CDR3 comprises 16 residues. The CDR3: CASGPGTGAPSTEAFF. Here the CDR3 DNA reads TGTGCTAGTGGGCCCGGGACAGGGGCCCCGAGCACTGAAGCTTTCTTT.

Ten or more counts support this clonotype. This sequence joins TRBV2 and TRBJ1-2, with D perhaps TRBD1 (5 bases). The CDR3 length is 13 residues. Germline V gene data show CDR1 as SNHLY and CDR2 as FYNNEI. The germline V and J ends were trimmed by 5 bases and 0 bases, with 7 bases remaining between them. The CDR3 nucleotides read TGTGCCAGCAGTCGACAGTCTAACTATGGCTACACCTTC. Residues: CASSRQSNYGYTF.

By proportion, this clonotype is medium-sized. J is TRBJ2-1 and V is TRBV29-1, with D possibly being TRBD1 (6 bases). The CDR3 totals 13 residues. The V end was cut by 6 bases, the J end by 4 bases, with 13 bases between. Germline lookup yields CDR1 SQVTM and CDR2 ANQGSEA. The DNA for the CDR3 is TGCAGCGTGGAGGACAGAAGATACAATGAGCAGTTCTTC. Translating gives CSVEDRRYNEQFF.

The chain recombines TRBV6-6 with TRBJ2-3; possible D gene TRBD1, 6 bases. The CDR3 sequence is 15 residues long. V shed 5 bases and J shed 2 bases, with 14 bases lying between them. From germline, CDR1 is MNHNY and CDR2 SVGAGI (reference sequence). For the CDR3, the DNA is TGTGCCAGCAGTACGGACAGAACGTTCACAGATACGCAGTATTTT. As protein: CASSTDRTFTDTQYF.

A word on this clonotype: One end of the junction is discordant with germline, which a read error may explain. This rearrangement joins TRBV2 to TRBJ2-3; TRBD1 agrees at 7 bases. The germline gives CDR1 SNHLY, CDR2 FYNNEI. The CDR3 runs to 15 residues. The CDR3 spells CASSERQGEADTRYF. In nucleotides, the CDR3 is TGTGCCAGCAGTGAACGACAGGGAGAGGCAGATACGCGGTATTTT.

This chain uses TRBV7-8 with TRBJ2-4; TRBD1 is a possible D gene (6 bases). The germline CDR1 and CDR2 sequences are SGHVS and FQNEAQ. V was shortened by 5 bases and J by 0 bases, with 11 bases between the two germline ends. The CDR3 is made up of 15 amino acids. CDR3 nucleotides: TGTGCCAGCAGCCCAGGGGTTCGAGCCAAAAACATTCAGTACTTC. Translating it yields CASSPGVRAKNIQYF.

For this clonotype: This may be a read error, as it is one base from a much larger clone. The CDR3 sequence: CASSMEVGTGELCF. The CDR3 region has the DNA TGTGCCAGCTCCATGGAGGTCGGCACCGGGGAGCTGTGTTTT. The chain couples TRBV18 to TRBJ2-2; the D gene is possibly TRBD2 (5 bases). There are 14 residues in the CDR3. Germline V lookup: CDR1 KGHSH, CDR2 LQKENI.